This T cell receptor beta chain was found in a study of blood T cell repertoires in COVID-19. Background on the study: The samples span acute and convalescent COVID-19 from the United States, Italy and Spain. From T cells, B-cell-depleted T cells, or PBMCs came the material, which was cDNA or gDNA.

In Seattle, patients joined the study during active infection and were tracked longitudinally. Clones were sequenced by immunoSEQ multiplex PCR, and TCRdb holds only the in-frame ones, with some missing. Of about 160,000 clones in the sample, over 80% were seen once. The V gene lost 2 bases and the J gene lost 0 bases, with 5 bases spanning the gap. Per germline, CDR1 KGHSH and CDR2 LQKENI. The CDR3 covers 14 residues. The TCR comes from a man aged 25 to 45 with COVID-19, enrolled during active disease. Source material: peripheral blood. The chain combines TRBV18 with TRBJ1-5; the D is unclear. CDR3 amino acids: CASSPEYSNQPQHF. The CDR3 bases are TGTGCCAGCTCACCAGAGTATAGCAATCAGCCCCAGCATTTT.